This passage covers 15 T cell receptor beta chains from one sample sequenced in a study of cytomegalovirus exposure and HLA in healthy donors. Primers included in the PCR were 60 Vbeta and 13 Jbeta primers. Repertoires were generated with immunoSEQ multiplex PCR, while TCRdb's copy carries only in-frame clones and drops some. Here the sample spans about 93,000 clones, around 81% being singletons. The specimen was PBMCs. All receptors derive from a man aged 25 to 45 in good health and CMV-seronegative.

The chain is built from TRBV10-3 and TRBJ1-2, with a weak D call TRBD1 (6 bases). CDR1 is ENHRY and CDR2 is SYGVKD in the germline V gene. There are 14 residues in the CDR3. Trimming took 10 bases from V and 8 from J, leaving 23 bases between them. CDR3 nucleotide sequence: TGTGCCACTACAAAACAGGGACGCGAGAGCGGCTACACCTTC. It translates to CATTKQGRESGYTF.

The chain is built from TRBV11-1 and TRBJ1-4; TRBD1 matches at 8 bases. The V gene end was trimmed by 5 bases and the J gene end by 6 bases; junction bases not matched to a gene: 5. Germline CDR1 reads SGHAT; CDR2 reads FQDESV (reference sequence). The length of the CDR3 is 14 residues. The chain's CDR3 is CASSPGGAHEKLFF. The DNA of the CDR3 is TGTGCCAGCAGCCCAGGGGGCGCACATGAAAAACTGTTTTTT.

This clone has a handful of counts. The chain recombines TRBV5-1 with TRBJ2-3; D is perhaps TRBD2 (5 bases). The CDR3 runs to 14 residues. Trimming pared 4 bases from V and 0 bases from J, leaving 9 bases between. Germline lookup yields CDR1 SGHRS and CDR2 YFSETQ. The CDR3 sequence: CASSVEGSTDTQYF. CDR3 bases: TGCGCCAGCAGCGTTGAGGGAAGCACAGATACGCAGTATTTT.

This clone occurred a few times. V and J are TRBV10-3 and TRBJ2-2; 8 positions match TRBD1. This CDR3 spans 16 amino acids. V trimming: 4 bases; J trimming: 0 bases; junction bases outside the gene matches: 4. Germline CDR1 is ENHRY and CDR2 is SYGVKD. The DNA of the CDR3 is TGTGCCATCAGTGGACAGGGGCTTACGAACACCGGGGAGCTGTTTTTT. Translation: CAISGQGLTNTGELFF.

This clone was observed a handful of times. The CDR3 loop is CASKGQGAGYQETQYF. CDR3 coding DNA: TGTGCCAGCAAGGGACAGGGGGCCGGGTACCAAGAGACCCAGTACTTC. This chain connects TRBV27 to TRBJ2-5; 12 nucleotides agree with TRBD1. This CDR3 is built from 16 residues. Germline V gene lookup returns CDR1 MNHEY and CDR2 SMNVEV (reference sequence). V gave up 7 bases and J gave up 0 bases; unmatched junction bases: 6.

J is TRBJ1-1 and V is TRBV5-1; maybe TRBD1 (5 bases). The ends were cut back, 0 bases at V and 3 bases at J, with 12 bases in the middle. This CDR3 contains 15 residues. CDR1 is SGHRS, CDR2 YFSETQ, per germline. The CDR3 is CASSLVAGSDTEAFF. The CDR3 DNA is TGCGCCAGCAGCTTGGTGGCAGGGTCGGACACTGAAGCTTTCTTT.

CDR3 sequence: CASTQLPGTSPRNIQYF. CDR3 DNA: TGTGCCAGCACGCAACTACCCGGGACTAGCCCTCGAAACATTCAGTACTTC. The chain carries TRBV2 and TRBJ2-4, with 9 bases that match TRBD2. CDR3 length: 17 residues. CDR1 is SNHLY and CDR2 is FYNNEI in the germline V gene. V dropped 7 bases and J dropped 6; count of bases not matched to a gene: 16.

The sample holds one count of this clone. The V call is TRBV19, the J call TRBJ2-1; 11 nucleotides line up with TRBD1. The germline CDR1 and CDR2 sequences are LNHDA and SQIVND (reference sequence). The CDR3 has 15 amino acids. V gave up 5 bases and J gave up 3 bases; unmatched junction bases: 3. CDR3: CASSDGTGGYNEQFF. The DNA of the CDR3 is TGTGCCAGTAGTGACGGGACAGGGGGCTACAATGAGCAGTTCTTC.

The V call is TRBV14, the J call TRBJ2-1, with D possibly being TRBD2 (5 bases). Germline V lookup: CDR1 SGHDN, CDR2 FVKESK. V lost 3 bases and J 12 bases, leaving 21 bases between the germline ends. CDR3 length: 15 residues. For the CDR3, the DNA is TGTGCCAGCAGCCAGCCAGGACTTCCCCACGTGGGGCAGTTCTTC. Its translation is CASSQPGLPHVGQFF.

This rearrangement joins TRBV18 to TRBJ1-1; TRBD1 matches at 8 bases. J was trimmed by 6 bases and V by 3 bases; bases with no gene match: 6. The germline V gene encodes CDR1 KGHSH and CDR2 LQKENI. The CDR3 contains 14 residues. As DNA, the CDR3 is TGTGCCAGCTCACCGGGACAGGTAAGGGCTGAAGCTTTCTTT. Translated, it gives CASSPGQVRAEAFF.

DNA for the CDR3: TGTGCCAGCTCACCCACGGGACAGGGAAGGGGACTGGGCAATGAGCAGTTCTTC. This gives the protein CASSPTGQGRGLGNEQFF. The chain combines TRBV18 with TRBJ2-1; 9 positions agree with TRBD1. V lost 3 bases to trimming and J lost 6 bases; unmatched junction nucleotides: 15. Germline V lookup: CDR1 KGHSH, CDR2 LQKENI. The length of the CDR3 is 18 residues.

This chain joins TRBV18 and TRBJ2-1, with D possibly matching TRBD1 (5 bases). Deletions cut 3 bases from V and 3 bases from J, with 12 bases between. Germline loops: CDR1 KGHSH, CDR2 LQKENI. The CDR3 extends over 15 amino acids. The CDR3 loop reads CASSPQDTGYNEQFF. The CDR3 DNA reads as TGTGCCAGCTCACCCCAGGACACGGGCTACAATGAGCAGTTCTTC. Based on the CDR3 plus reference TRBV18 and TRBJ2-1, the full variable domain is NAGVMQNPRHLVRRRGQEARLRCSPMKGHSHVYWYRQLPEEGLKFMVYLQKENIIDESGMPKERFSAEFPKEGPSILRIQQVVRGDSAAYFCASSPQDTGYNEQFFGPGTRLTVL.

This chain's CDR3 is CASSYGGSTYEQYV. CDR3 bases: TGTGCCAGCAGCTACGGGGGTAGCACCTACGAGCAGTACGTC. The chain has TRBV7-9 and TRBJ2-7; possible D gene TRBD2, 6 bases. CDR1 and CDR2 from the germline V gene are SEHNR and FQNEAQ (reference sequence). Trimming removed 4 bases at V and 2 bases at J, with 12 bases between. The CDR3 runs to 14 residues.

The chain carries TRBV5-6 and TRBJ2-1; 9 nucleotides align to TRBD1. This CDR3 contains 15 residues. CDR1 and CDR2 from the germline V gene are SGHDT and YYEEEE. Trimming cost V 0 bases and J 5 bases; bases outside gene matches: 3. For the CDR3, the DNA is TGTGCCAGCAGCTTGGTAGGGACAGGGAACAATGAGCAGTTCTTC. This sequence encodes CASSLVGTGNNEQFF.

The V gene is TRBV11-2, the J gene TRBJ2-3; a possible D gene is TRBD1 (6 bases). This CDR3 comprises 14 residues. V was clipped by 5 bases and J by 4 bases, with 13 bases between them. The germline CDR1 and CDR2 sequences are SGHAT and FQNNGV. The CDR3: CASSPGQFSDTQYF. The CDR3 nucleotides read TGTGCCAGCAGCCCAGGACAGTTTTCAGATACGCAGTATTTT. Filled out from reference TRBV11-2 and TRBJ2-3, the complete variable domain reads EAGVAQSPRYKIIEKRQSVAFWCNPISGHATLYWYQQILGQGPKLLIQFQNNGVVDDSQLPKDRFSAERLKGVDSTLKIQPAKLEDSAVYLCASSPGQFSDTQYFGPGTRLTVL.